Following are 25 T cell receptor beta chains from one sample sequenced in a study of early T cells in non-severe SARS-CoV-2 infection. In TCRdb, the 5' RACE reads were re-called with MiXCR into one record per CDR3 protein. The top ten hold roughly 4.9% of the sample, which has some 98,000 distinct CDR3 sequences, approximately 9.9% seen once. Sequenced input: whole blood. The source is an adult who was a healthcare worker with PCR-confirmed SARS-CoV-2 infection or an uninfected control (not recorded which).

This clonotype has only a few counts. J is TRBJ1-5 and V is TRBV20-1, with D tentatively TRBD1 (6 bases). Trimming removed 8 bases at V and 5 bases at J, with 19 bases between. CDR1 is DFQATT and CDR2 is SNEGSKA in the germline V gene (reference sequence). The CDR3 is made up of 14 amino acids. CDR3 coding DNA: TGCAGTACCCGACAGGACTTTGAGGATCAGCCCCAGCATTTT. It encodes CSTRQDFEDQPQHF.

CDR3 nucleotides: TGTGCCAGCAGCGTTACAAGCGGGGGGACCCGAGAGCAGTTCTTC. Protein: CASSVTSGGTREQFF. The chain has TRBV13 and TRBJ2-1; 9 nucleotides agree with TRBD2. Germline assignment: CDR1 PRHDT and CDR2 FYEKMQ (reference sequence). V was clipped by 5 bases and J by 10 bases; unmatched bases: 12. The CDR3 totals 15 residues.

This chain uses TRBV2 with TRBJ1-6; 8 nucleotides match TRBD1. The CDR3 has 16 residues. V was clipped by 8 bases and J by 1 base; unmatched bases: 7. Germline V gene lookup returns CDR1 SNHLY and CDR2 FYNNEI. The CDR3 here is CASGQGRGSYNSPLHF. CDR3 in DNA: TGTGCCAGCGGACAGGGACGGGGTTCCTATAATTCACCCCTCCACTTT.

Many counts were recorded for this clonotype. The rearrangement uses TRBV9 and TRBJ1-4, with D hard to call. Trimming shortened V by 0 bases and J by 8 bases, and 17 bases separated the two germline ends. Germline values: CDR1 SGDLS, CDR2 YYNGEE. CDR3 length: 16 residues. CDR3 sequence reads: CASSVGVLSWGEKLFF. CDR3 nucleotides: TGTGCCAGCAGCGTAGGGGTTCTGTCTTGGGGAGAAAAACTGTTTTTT. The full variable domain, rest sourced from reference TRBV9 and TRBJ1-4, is DSGVTQTPKHLITATGQRVTLRCSPRSGDLSVYWYQQSLDQGLQFLIQYYNGEERAKGNILERFSAQQFPDLHSELNLSSLELGDSALYFCASSVGVLSWGEKLFFGSGTQLSVL.

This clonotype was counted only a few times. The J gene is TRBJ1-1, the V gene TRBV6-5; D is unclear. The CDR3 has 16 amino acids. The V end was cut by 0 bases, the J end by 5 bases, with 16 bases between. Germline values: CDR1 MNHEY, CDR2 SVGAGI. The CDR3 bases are TGTGCCAGCAGTTACTCGAAGGGCAGGAAGAGGACTGAAGCTTTCTTT. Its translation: CASSYSKGRKRTEAFF.

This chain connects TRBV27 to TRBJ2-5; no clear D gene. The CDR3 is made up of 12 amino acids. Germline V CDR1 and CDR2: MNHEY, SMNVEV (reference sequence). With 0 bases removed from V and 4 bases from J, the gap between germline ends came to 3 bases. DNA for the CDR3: TGTGCCAGCAGTTTATCAGGAGAGACCCAGTACTTC. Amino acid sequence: CASSLSGETQYF.

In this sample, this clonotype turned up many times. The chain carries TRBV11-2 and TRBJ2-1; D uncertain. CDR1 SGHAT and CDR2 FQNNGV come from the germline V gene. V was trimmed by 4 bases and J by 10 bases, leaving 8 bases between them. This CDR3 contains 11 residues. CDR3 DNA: TGTGCCAGCAGCTCTCGAATCGAGCAGTTCTTC. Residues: CASSSRIEQFF.

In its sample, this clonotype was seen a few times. CDR3 coding DNA: TGTGCCAGCAGTTACGCCCTTGGGACAGGGGCCTACAATGAGCAGTTCTTC. This translates into CASSYALGTGAYNEQFF. This chain joins TRBV6-5 and TRBJ2-1, with 10 bases aligning to TRBD1. The CDR3 extends over 17 amino acids. In germline, CDR1 is MNHEY, CDR2 SVGAGI. Trimming cost V 2 bases and J 2 bases; bases outside gene matches: 6.

The CDR3 reads CASSPRGDSPLHF. CDR3 nucleotide sequence: TGTGCCAGCAGCCCACGGGGTGATTCACCCCTCCACTTT. The chain is built from TRBV7-2 and TRBJ1-6; D is undetermined. CDR3 length: 13 residues. Trimming cost V 5 bases and J 8 bases, with 10 bases left between them. Germline V gene sequence: CDR1 SGHTA, CDR2 FQGNSA.

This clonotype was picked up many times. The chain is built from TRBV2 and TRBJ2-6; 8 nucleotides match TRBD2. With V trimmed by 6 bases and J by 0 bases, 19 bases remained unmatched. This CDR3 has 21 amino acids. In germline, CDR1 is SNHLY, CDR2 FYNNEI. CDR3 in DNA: TGTGCCAGCAGCGGGAGGGGCGTCCCCGGTGGCGTTCGCTCTGGGGCCAACGTCCTGACTTTC. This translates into CASSGRGVPGGVRSGANVLTF.

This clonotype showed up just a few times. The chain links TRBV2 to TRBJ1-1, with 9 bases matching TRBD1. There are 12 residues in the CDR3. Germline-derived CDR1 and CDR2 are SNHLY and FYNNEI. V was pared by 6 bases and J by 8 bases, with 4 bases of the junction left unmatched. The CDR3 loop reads CASRDRGFEAFF. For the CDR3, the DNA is TGTGCCAGCAGGGACAGGGGTTTCGAAGCTTTCTTT.

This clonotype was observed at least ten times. The CDR3 DNA follows: TGTGCCAGCAGCTATACAGGGATGACTAATGAAAAACTGTTTTTT. Translation gives CASSYTGMTNEKLFF. The chain recombines TRBV5-6 with TRBJ1-4; D may be TRBD1 (6 bases). Trimming removed 3 bases from V and 2 bases from J, with 11 bases in between. Germline V gene sequence: CDR1 SGHDT, CDR2 YYEEEE. The CDR3 contains 15 residues.

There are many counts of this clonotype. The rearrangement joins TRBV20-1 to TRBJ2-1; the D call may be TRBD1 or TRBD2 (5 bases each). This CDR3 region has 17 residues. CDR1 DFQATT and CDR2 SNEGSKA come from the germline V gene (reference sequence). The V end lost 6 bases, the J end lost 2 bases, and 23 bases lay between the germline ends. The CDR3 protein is CSAPGADYIPTYNEQFF. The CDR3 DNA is TGCAGTGCCCCTGGGGCCGACTATATCCCGACCTACAATGAGCAGTTCTTC.

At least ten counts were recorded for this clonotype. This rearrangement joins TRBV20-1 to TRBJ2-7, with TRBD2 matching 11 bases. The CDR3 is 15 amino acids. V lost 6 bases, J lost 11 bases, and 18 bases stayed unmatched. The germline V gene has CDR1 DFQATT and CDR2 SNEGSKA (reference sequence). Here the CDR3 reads CSAQTGTSGPPGEYF. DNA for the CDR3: TGCAGTGCCCAGACCGGGACTAGCGGCCCTCCTGGGGAGTACTTC.

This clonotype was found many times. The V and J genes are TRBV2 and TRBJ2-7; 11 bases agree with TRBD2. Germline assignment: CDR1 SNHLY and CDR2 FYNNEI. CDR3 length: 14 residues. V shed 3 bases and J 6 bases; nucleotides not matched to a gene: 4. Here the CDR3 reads CASSDSGRVAEQYF. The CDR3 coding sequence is TGTGCCAGCAGTGATAGCGGGAGGGTGGCCGAGCAGTACTTC.

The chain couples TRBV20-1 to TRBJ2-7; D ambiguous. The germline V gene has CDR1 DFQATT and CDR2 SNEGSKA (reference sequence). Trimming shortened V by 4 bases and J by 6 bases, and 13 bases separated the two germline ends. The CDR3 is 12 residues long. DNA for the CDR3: TGCAGTGCTAAGGTGGCTGCCGGCGAGCAGTACTTC. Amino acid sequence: CSAKVAAGEQYF.

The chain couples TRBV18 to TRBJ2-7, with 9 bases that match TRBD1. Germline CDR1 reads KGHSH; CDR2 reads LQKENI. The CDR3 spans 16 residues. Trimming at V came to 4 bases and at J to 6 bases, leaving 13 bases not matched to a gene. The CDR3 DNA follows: TGTGCCAGCTCACTACCTCCGGGACAGGGTTCTTCCGAGCAGTACTTC. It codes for CASSLPPGQGSSEQYF.

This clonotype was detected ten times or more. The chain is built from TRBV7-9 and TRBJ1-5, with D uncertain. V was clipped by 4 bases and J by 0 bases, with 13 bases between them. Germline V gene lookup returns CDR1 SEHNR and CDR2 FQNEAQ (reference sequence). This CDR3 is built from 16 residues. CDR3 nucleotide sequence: TGTGCCAGCAGCTCTTACAGTGCTTATAGCAATCAGCCCCAGCATTTT. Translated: CASSSYSAYSNQPQHF.

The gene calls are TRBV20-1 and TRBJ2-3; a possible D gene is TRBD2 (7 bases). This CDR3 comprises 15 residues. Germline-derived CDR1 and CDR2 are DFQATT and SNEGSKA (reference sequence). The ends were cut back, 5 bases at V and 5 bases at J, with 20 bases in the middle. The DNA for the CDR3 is TGCAGTGCTTCCCGGCCCTTAGGGGGGGAAGATACGCAGTATTTT. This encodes CSASRPLGGEDTQYF.

The CDR3 spells CSVESARAGKTQYF. CDR3 DNA: TGCAGCGTTGAGTCGGCCAGGGCCGGTAAGACCCAGTACTTC. This chain joins TRBV29-1 and TRBJ2-5; a possible D gene is TRBD1 (5 bases). V was cut by 3 bases and J by 6 bases, with 17 bases left in between. Germline CDR1 SQVTM, CDR2 ANQGSEA. This CDR3 region has 14 residues.

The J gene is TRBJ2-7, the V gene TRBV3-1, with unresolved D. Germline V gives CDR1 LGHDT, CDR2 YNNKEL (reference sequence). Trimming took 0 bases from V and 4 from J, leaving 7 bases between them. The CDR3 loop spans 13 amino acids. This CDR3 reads CASSQDLRYEQYF. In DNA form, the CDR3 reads TGTGCCAGCAGCCAAGATCTCAGGTACGAGCAGTACTTC.

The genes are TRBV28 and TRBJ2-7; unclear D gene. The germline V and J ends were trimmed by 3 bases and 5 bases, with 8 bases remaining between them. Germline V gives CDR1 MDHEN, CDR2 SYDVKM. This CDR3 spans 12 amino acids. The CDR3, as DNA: TGTGCCAGCAGTTTGGGGTTCCACGAGCAGTACTTC. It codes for CASSLGFHEQYF.

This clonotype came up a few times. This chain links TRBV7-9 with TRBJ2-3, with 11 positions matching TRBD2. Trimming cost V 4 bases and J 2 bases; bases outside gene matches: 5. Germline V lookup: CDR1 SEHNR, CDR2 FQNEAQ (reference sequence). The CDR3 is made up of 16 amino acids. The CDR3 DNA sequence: TGTGCCAGCAGCTACGAACTAGCGGGGGACACAGATACGCAGTATTTT. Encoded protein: CASSYELAGDTDTQYF.

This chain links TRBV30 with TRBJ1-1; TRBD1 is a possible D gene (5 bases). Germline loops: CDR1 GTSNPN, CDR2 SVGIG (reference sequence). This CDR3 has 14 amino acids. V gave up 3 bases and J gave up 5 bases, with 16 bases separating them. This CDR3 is CAWSVLRGNTEAFF. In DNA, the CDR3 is TGTGCCTGGAGCGTCCTTCGGGGGAATACTGAAGCTTTCTTT.

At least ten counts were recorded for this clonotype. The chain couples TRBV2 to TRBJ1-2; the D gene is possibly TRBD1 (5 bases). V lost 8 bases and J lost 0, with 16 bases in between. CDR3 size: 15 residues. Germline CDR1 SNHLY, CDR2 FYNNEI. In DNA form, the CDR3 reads TGTGCCAGCTCTGCCACAGGATTAGCTAACTATGGCTACACCTTC. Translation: CASSATGLANYGYTF.